The text below deals with one T cell receptor beta chain. The antigen this receptor binds is unknown. The read ends 3 residues early relative to the CDR3; the germline J gene fills the gap. TCR beta CDR3 regions were amplified by multiplex PCR from an average of roughly 1.1 ug genomic DNA per sample using the immunoSEQ assay. Primer bias was corrected in the assay by using a complete synthetic TCR repertoire to establish an amplification baseline. Amplicons were sequenced on the Illumina platform. The paper's processing steps were these. Sequence errors were corrected by clustering with frequency ratios and a modified nearest-neighbor algorithm, and the sequences were then analyzed in the immunoSEQ Analyzer using IMGT gene definitions. At each rarefaction depth, TCR richness and evenness were averaged over 20 rarefaction repeats, and samples with fewer sequences than the depth were excluded. Relative abundances of V, D and J genes were compared between groups using Wilcoxon rank sum tests, with FDR correction applied. An intraclass correlation of around 96% for TCR richness and an average of roughly 76% across 66 gene segments were obtained from the blinded duplicates. In TCRdb, the immuneACCESS table is reduced to in-frame sequences with V and J assigned. These tables do not hold every clone; where another copy was compared, an unresolved V gene accounts for under half, and the others remain unexplained. Clone size and the V and J calls come from that table; the DNA yielded D and trimming. This sample's table contains more than 30,000 clones. In total, the top ten clones hold 6.5% to 8% of the sample.

Every participant had a single incident cervical HPV16 infection, and prevalent HPV16 infections were excluded. Cervical HPV DNA was detected with MY09/MY11 PCR, and genotyping was done by dot-blot hybridization. Fifteen mL of heparinized blood were centrifuged, and the buffy coat was split into aliquots, frozen at -30 degrees C, and then kept at -80 degrees C. QIAGEN kits were used to extract genomic DNA from buffy coat specimens. The data stem from a study of T cells in women clearing cervical HPV infection (dated by TCRdb to 2017 to 2018). At the level of the whole study: The cases were approximately 25 women with histologically confirmed HPV16-related CIN3 or worse, and 2 of these cases were invasive cancers. The 25 controls were women who cleared a single incident HPV16 infection within 12 months without developing precancer or cancer. Case blood was taken at the visit when the lesion was first identified, whereas control blood was taken when infection was no longer detected. For cases, the median interval between lesion detection and blood sampling was about 150 days, with an interquartile range of about 85 to 210 days. Because only a few women had HLA typing data, the possibility that HLA type acted as a confounder could not be ruled out. An exploratory proof-of-principle case-control study, nested within the Guanacaste HPV Natural History Study in Costa Rica, was conducted to compare TCR repertoires across cervical HPV16 outcomes. Cases were matched to controls by age within five years and by the year the sample was collected. Cases had a median age of 34 years and controls had a median age of approximately 37, with no significant differences in baseline characteristics. The parent cohort enrolled 10,000 or so women aged 18 or older in Guanacaste, Costa Rica, during about 1993 to 1994 and followed them for six to eight years. Five blinded duplicates per group were added as quality controls, so that about 60 samples were obtained: roughly 50 participants and some 10 replicates. The paper's findings and limits, for the study overall: Random forest classifiers combining richness and V gene abundances distinguished cases from controls with an estimated AUC of roughly 0.83. Because of the cross-sectional design, the study could not determine whether the associations came before infection or resulted from infection, and neither effector/memory subsets nor HPV-specific T cells were isolated. Cases had lower TRBV6-7 relative abundance than controls (approximately 0.11% versus 0.16%; Bonferroni P = 0.0008). Across sequencing depths, CIN3+ cases showed significantly higher TCR repertoire richness than controls, but evenness did not differ between the groups. Because the number of T cells in each sample was unknown, differences in richness could reflect differing T-cell content rather than repertoire biology.

Its CDR3 holds 15 amino acids, cysteine through phenylalanine. The DNA covers only part of the CDR3, 36 bases in frame from base 1. V and J are trimmed by 4 bases and 3 bases, and the gene matches miss 9 bases of the junction. The germline V gene sets CDR1 to SGHVS and CDR2 to FQNEAQ. This clonotype originated in a woman between 18 and 70 years old with a cervical HPV16 infection that either progressed to CIN3+ or cleared (not recorded which). The sequence links TRBV7-8 to TRBJ2-7; 7 middle bases align to TRBD1. Specimen: blood buffy coat. The CDR3 here reads CASSWGSGQYYEQYF. CDR3 DNA (partial): TGTGCCAGCAGCTGGGGTTCGGGACAGTACTACGAG.